This T cell receptor beta chain was identified during a study of T cell repertoires in cytomegalovirus infection. On the study more broadly: Through public TCR beta signatures, both CMV infection and matching HLA type were indicated.

The CDR3 extends over 16 amino acids. The germline CDR1 and CDR2 sequences are MGHRA and YSYEKL. V lost 0 bases, J lost 3 bases, and 14 bases lay in between. TCRdb fed the reads into MiXCR, producing one record per CDR3 protein. The sample has some 700,000 distinct CDR3 sequences; 30% to 40% are singletons. This clonotype was seen more than once but under ten times. Its antigen remains unidentified. This TCR was sampled from a human donor in good health (CMV status not recorded). Some clones in this sample may be carry-over from other donors' samples. The V call is TRBV4-1, the J call TRBJ1-2; D may be TRBD1 (6 bases). This specimen was cultured PBMCs, taken from culture after CMV antigen stimulation. This CDR3 reads CASSQDGGAAYYGYTF. The CDR3 bases are TGCGCCAGCAGCCAAGATGGGGGGGCAGCATACTATGGCTACACCTTC.